This section outlines one T cell receptor beta chain sequence together with its context. Its antigen is as yet unknown. The sample is drawn from a study of cytomegalovirus exposure and HLA in healthy donors. Study outcomes and limitations: Being indistinguishable, some V segments were excluded, TRBV6-2 and TRBV6-3 among them. It was in a later analysis that TCR association rates were seen to vary by HLA locus, highest for DRB1 and lowest for HLA-C.

13 Jbeta primers and 60 Vbeta primers were used for the PCR. Profiling relied on immunoSEQ multiplex PCR, and the TCRdb table lists in-frame clones only, not all of them. The sample shows some 190,000 clones, roughly 87% of them seen only once. Per germline, CDR1 MGHRA and CDR2 YSYEKL. This CDR3 contains 15 residues. V trimming: 0 bases; J trimming: 6 bases; junction bases outside the gene matches: 6. This receptor was identified in a boy between 2 and 10 years old in good health and CMV-seronegative. The chain links TRBV4-1 to TRBJ1-1; 8 positions match TRBD1. The sequencing input was PBMCs. CDR3 residues: CASSQETGVVSEAFF. The CDR3 region has the DNA TGCGCCAGCAGCCAAGAGACAGGGGTCGTGTCTGAAGCTTTCTTT.